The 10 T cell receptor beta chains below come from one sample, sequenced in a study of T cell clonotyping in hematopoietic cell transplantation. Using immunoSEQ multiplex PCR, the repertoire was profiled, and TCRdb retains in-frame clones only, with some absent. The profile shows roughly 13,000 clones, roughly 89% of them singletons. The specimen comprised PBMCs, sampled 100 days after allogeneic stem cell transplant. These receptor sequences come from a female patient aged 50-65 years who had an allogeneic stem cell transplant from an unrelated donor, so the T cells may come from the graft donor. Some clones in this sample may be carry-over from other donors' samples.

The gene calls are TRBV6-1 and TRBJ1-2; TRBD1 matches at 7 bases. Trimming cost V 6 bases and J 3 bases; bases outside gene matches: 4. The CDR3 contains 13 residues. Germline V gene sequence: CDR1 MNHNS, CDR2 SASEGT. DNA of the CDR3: TGTGCCAGCAGACAGGGGATTGACTATGGCTACACCTTC. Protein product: CASRQGIDYGYTF.

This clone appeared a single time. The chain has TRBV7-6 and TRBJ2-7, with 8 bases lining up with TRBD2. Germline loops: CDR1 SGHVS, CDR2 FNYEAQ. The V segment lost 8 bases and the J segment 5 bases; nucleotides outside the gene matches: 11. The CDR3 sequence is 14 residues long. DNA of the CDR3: TGTGCCAGCGGGCGGGGGGCCTGGGCCCACGAGCAGTACTTC. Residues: CASGRGAWAHEQYF.

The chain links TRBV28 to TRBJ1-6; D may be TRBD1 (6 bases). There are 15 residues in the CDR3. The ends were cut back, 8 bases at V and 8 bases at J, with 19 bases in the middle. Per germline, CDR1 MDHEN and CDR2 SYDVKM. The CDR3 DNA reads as TGTGCCAGCGGGGAGGGGGGTAATAGACATTCACCCCTCCACTTT. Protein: CASGEGGNRHSPLHF.

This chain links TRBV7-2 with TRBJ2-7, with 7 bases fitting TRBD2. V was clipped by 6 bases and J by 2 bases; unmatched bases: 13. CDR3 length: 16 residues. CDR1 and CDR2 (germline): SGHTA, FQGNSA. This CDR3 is CASRLDGTTPTYEQYF. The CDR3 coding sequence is TGTGCCAGCAGGCTTGACGGGACTACCCCGACCTACGAGCAGTACTTC.

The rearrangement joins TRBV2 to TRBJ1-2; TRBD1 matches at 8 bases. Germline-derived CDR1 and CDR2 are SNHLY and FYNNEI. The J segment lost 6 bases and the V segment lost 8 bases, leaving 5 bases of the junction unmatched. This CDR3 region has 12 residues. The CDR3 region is CASETGVHGYTF. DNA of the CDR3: TGTGCCAGCGAGACAGGGGTTCATGGCTACACCTTC.

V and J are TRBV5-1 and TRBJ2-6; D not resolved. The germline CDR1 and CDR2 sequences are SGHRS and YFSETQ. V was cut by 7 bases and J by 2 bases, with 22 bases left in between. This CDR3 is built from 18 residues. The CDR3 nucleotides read TGCGCCAGCGGGAACCGCGGTCGAAGGGTCACTGGGGCCAACGTCCTGACTTTC. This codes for CASGNRGRRVTGANVLTF.

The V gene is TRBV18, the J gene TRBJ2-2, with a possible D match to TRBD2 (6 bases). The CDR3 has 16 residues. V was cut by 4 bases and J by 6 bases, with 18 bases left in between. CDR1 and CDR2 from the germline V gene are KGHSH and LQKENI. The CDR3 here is CASSQTGQGGAGELFF. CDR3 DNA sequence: TGTGCCAGCTCACAGACCGGACAAGGAGGGGCCGGGGAGCTGTTTTTT.

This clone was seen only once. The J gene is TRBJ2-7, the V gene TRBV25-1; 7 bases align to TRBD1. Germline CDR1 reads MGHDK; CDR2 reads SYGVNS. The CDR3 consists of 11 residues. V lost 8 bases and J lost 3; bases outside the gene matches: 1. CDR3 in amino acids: CASGQVYEQYF. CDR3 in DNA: TGTGCCAGCGGACAGGTCTACGAGCAGTACTTC.

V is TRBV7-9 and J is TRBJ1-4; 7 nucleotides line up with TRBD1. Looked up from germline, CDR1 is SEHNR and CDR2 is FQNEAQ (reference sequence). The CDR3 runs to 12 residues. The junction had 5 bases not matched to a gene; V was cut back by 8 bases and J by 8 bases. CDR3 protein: CASDRVDEKLFF. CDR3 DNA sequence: TGTGCCAGCGACAGGGTGGACGAAAAACTGTTTTTT.

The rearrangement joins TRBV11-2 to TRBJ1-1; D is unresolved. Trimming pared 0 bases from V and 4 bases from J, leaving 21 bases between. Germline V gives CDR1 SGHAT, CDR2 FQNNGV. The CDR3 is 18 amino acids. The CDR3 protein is CASSLESIPGFLGTEAFF. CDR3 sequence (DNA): TGTGCCAGCAGCTTAGAAAGTATCCCCGGGTTCCTGGGCACTGAAGCTTTCTTT.